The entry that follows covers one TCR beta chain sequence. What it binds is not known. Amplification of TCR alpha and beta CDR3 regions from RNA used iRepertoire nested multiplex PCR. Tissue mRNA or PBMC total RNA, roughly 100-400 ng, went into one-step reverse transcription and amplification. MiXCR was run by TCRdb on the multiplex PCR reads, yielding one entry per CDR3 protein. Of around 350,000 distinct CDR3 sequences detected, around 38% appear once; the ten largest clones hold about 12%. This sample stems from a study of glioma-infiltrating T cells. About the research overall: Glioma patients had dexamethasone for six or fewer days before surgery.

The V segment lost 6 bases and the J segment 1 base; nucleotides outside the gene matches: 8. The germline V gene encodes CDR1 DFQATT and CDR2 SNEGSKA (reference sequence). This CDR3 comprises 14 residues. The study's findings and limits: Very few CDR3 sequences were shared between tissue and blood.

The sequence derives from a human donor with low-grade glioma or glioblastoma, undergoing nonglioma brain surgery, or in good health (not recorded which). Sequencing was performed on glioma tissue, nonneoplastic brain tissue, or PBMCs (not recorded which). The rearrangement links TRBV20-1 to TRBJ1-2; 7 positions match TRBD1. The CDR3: CSAGDSLVNYGYTF. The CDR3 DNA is TGCAGTGCGGGGGACAGCCTTGTTAACTATGGCTACACCTTC.